This T cell receptor beta chain stems from a study of cytomegalovirus exposure and HLA in healthy donors. Notes on this clone: The target antigen is unknown.

The germline V gene has CDR1 SEHNR and CDR2 FQNEAQ (reference sequence). V lost 3 bases, J lost 7 bases, and 4 bases stayed unmatched. The CDR3 has 13 amino acids. The PCR was carried out with 60 Vbeta primers and 13 Jbeta primers. Here immunoSEQ multiplex PCR was the method, and the copy in TCRdb shows in-frame clones only, minus some. The sample has about 110,000 clones, roughly 78% seen once. Study-wide results and caveats: Follow-up analysis seemed to connect common viral pathogens with several of the most significant clusters identified.

The clonotype comes from a woman in her 40s in good health and CMV-seronegative. V gene TRBV7-9 combines with J gene TRBJ2-7, with 9 bases matching TRBD2. The sequenced sample consisted of PBMCs. This chain's CDR3 is CASSFTSGSEQYF. In DNA form, the CDR3 reads TGTGCCAGCAGCTTTACTAGCGGGTCAGAGCAGTACTTC. Full variable domain (rest looked up from reference TRBV7-9 and TRBJ2-7): DTGVSQNPRHKITKRGQNVTFRCDPISEHNRLYWYRQTLGQGPEFLTYFQNEAQLEKSRLLSDRFSAERPKGSFSTLEIQRTEQGDSAMYLCASSFTSGSEQYFGPGTRLTVT.